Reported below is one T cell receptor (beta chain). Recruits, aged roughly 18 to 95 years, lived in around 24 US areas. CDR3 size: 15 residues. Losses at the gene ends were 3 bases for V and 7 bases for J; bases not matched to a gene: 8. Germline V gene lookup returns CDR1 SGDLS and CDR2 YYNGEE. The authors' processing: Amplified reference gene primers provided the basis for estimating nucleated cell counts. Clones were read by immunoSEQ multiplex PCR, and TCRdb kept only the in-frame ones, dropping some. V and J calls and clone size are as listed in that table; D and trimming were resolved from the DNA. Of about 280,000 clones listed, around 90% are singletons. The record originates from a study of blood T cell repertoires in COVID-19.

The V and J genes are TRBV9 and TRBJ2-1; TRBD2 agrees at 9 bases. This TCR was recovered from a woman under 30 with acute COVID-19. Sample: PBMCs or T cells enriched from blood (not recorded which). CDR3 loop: CASSDTSGLGNEQFF. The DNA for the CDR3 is TGTGCCAGCAGCGACACTAGCGGGTTGGGAAATGAGCAGTTCTTC.